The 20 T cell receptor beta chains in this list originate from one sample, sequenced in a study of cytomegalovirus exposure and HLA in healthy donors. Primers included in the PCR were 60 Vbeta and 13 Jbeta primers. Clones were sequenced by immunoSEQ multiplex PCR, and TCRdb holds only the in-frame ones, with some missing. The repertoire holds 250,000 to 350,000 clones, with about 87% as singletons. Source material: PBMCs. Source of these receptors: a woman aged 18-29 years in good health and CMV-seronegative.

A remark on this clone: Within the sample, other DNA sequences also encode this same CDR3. The CDR3 DNA reads as TGCGCCAGCAGTCTAGTCGGGGAGAACACTGAAGCTTTCTTT. The encoded protein is CASSLVGENTEAFF. The rearrangement links TRBV5-1 to TRBJ1-1; D is unclear. CDR3 size: 14 residues. V was pared by 5 bases and J by 1 base, with 12 bases between. Germline V CDR1 and CDR2: SGHRS, YFSETQ.

The CDR3 nucleotides read TGTGCCAGCAGTGTCGCAGGGAACACTGAAGCTTTCTTT. Its translation is CASSVAGNTEAFF. The chain combines TRBV2 with TRBJ1-1; no clear D. V was cut by 4 bases and J by 1 base, with 7 bases left in between. The CDR3 is made up of 13 amino acids. Germline V gene data show CDR1 as SNHLY and CDR2 as FYNNEI.

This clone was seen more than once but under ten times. CDR3 in amino acids: CSVEDQLGAVGGYTF. DNA of the CDR3: TGCAGCGTTGAAGATCAGCTGGGGGCAGTAGGTGGCTACACCTTC. V usage is TRBV29-1 and J usage is TRBJ1-2, with a weak D call TRBD1 (6 bases). The CDR3 is 15 residues long. Trimming cost V 0 bases and J 7 bases, with 18 bases left between them. Per the germline V gene, CDR1 is SQVTM and CDR2 is ANQGSEA.

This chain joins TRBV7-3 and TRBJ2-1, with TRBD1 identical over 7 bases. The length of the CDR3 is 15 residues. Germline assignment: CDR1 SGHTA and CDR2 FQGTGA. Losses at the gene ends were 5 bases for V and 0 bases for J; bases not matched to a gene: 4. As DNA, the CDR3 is TGTGCCAGCAGCCAACAGGGGAGCTCCTACAATGAGCAGTTCTTC. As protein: CASSQQGSSYNEQFF. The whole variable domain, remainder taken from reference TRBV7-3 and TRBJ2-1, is GAGVSQTPSNKVTEKGKYVELRCDPISGHTALYWYRQSLGQGPEFLIYFQGTGAADDSGLPNDRFFAVRPEGSVSTLKIQRTERGDSAVYLCASSQQGSSYNEQFFGPGTRLTVL.

CDR3 in DNA: TGTGCCAGCAGTTTATCACCCATTACATACACAGATACGCAGTATTTT. Translated: CASSLSPITYTDTQYF. The chain carries TRBV27 and TRBJ2-3; D gene ambiguous. V lost 0 bases and J lost 2, with 12 bases in between. CDR1 and CDR2 (germline): MNHEY, SMNVEV (reference sequence). CDR3 length equals 16 residues.

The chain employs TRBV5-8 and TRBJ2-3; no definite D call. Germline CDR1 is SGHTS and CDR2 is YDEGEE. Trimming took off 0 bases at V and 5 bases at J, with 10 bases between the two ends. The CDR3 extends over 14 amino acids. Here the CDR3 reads CASSLALVRDTQYF. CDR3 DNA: TGTGCCAGCAGCTTGGCTCTAGTGAGAGATACGCAGTATTTT.

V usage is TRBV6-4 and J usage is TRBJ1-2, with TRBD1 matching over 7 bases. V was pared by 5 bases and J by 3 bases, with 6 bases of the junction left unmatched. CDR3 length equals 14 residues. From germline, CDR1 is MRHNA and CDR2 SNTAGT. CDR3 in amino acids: CASSPTGSDYGYTF. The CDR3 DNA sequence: TGTGCCAGCAGTCCGACAGGGTCGGACTATGGCTACACCTTC.

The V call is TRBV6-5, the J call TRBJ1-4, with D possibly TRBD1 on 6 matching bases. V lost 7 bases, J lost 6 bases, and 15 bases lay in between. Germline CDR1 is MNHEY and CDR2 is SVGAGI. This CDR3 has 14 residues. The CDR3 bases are TGTGCCAGCACCCGACGGGGGGGCTATGAAAAACTGTTTTTT. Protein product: CASTRRGGYEKLFF.

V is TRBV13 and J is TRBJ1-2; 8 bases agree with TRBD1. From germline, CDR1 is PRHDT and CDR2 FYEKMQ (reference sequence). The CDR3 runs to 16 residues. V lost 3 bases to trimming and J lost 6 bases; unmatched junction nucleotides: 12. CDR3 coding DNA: TGTGCCAGCAGCTTGACAGGGGCAGCTCGGGACGATGGCTACACCTTC. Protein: CASSLTGAARDDGYTF.

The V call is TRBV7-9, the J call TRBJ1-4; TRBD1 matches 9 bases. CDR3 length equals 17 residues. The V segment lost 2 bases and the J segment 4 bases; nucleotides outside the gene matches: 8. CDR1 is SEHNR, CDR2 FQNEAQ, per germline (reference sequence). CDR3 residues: CASSLFLVGQGNEKLFF. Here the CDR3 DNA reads TGTGCCAGCAGCTTATTTCTCGTGGGACAGGGTAATGAAAAACTGTTTTTT.

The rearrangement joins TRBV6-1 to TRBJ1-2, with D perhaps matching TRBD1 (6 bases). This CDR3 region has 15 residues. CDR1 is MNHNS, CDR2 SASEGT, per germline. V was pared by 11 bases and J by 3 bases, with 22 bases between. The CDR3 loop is CAPPRGARGDYGYTF. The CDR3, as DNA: TGTGCCCCCCCTCGGGGGGCCCGGGGGGACTATGGCTACACCTTC.

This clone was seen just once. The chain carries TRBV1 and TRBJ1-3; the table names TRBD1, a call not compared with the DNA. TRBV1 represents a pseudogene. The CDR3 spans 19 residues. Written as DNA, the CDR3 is TGCACCAGCAGCCAACGGCTGGTCTATTCCGGGACAGGTCGAAACACCATATATTTT. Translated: CTSSQRLVYSGTGRNTIYF.

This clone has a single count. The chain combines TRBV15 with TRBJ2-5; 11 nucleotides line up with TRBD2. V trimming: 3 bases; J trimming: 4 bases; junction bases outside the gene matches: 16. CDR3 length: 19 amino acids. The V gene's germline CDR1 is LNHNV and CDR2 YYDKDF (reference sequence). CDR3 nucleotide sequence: TGTGCCACCAGCAGCCTTAGCGGGGGGGCCTCTCCGAGGAGAGAGACCCAGTACTTC. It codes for CATSSLSGGASPRRETQYF.

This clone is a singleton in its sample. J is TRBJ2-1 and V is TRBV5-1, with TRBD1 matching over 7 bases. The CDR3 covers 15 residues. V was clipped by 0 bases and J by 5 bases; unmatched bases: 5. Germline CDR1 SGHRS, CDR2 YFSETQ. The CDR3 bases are TGCGCCAGCAGCTTGGGAGGACAGGTGAACAATGAGCAGTTCTTC. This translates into CASSLGGQVNNEQFF.

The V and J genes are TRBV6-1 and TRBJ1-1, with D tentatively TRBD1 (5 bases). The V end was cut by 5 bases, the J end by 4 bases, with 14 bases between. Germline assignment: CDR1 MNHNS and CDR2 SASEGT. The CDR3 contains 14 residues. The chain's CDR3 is CASSTHRLSTEAFF. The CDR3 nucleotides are TGTGCCAGCAGTACCCACAGGCTTAGCACTGAAGCTTTCTTT.

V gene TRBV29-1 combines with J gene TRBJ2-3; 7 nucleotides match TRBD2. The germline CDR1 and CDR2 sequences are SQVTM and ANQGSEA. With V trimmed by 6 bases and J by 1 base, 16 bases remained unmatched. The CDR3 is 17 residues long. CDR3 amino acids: CSVMGLAVPPGTDTQYF. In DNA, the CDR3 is TGCAGCGTGATGGGGCTAGCGGTTCCCCCCGGCACAGATACGCAGTATTTT.

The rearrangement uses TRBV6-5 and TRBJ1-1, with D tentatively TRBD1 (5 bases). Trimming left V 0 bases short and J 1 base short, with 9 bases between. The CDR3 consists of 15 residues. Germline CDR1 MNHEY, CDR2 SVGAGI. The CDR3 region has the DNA TGTGCCAGCAGTTACTCGAGCAGGGCGAACACTGAAGCTTTCTTT. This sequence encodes CASSYSSRANTEAFF.

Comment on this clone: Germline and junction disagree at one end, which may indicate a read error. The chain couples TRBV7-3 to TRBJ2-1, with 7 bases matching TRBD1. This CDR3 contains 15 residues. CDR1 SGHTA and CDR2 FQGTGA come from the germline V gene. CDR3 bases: TGTGCCAGCAGCTGGGGATCAGGGGGACACAATCAGCAGTTCTTC. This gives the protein CASSWGSGGHNQQFF. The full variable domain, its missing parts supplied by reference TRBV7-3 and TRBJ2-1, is GAGVSQTPSNKVTEKGKYVELRCDPISGHTALYWYRQSLGQGPEFLIYFQGTGAADDSGLPNDRFFAVRPEGSVSTLKIQRTERGDSAVYLCASSWGSGGHNQQFFGPGTRLTVL.

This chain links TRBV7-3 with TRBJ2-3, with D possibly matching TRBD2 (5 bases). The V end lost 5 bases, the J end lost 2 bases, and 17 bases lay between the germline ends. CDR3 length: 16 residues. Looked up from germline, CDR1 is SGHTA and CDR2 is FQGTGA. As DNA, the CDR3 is TGTGCCAGCAGCGACACGACTCCCGGGGTCACAGATACGCAGTATTTT. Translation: CASSDTTPGVTDTQYF.

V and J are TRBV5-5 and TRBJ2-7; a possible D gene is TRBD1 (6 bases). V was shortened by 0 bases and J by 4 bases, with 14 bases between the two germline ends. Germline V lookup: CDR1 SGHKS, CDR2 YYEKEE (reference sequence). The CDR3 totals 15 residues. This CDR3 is CASSLAQTGTYEQYF. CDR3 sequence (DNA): TGTGCCAGCAGCTTGGCCCAAACAGGGACGTACGAGCAGTACTTC.